This T cell receptor (beta chain) was sequenced in a study of cytomegalovirus exposure and HLA in healthy donors. Comment on this clone: As yet, its antigen is unknown.

Overall study results and limits: High specificity and sensitivity for cytomegalovirus status were reported for the classifier. Some segments of the V type, notably TRBV6-2 and TRBV6-3, were excluded as indistinguishable.

There are 15 residues in the CDR3. Germline CDR1 is LNHDA and CDR2 is SQIVND (reference sequence). V was pared by 3 bases and J by 3 bases, with 11 bases between. A multiplex PCR was run with 60 Vbeta primers and 13 Jbeta primers. As originally analysed: It was a later analysis that counted roughly 80 million unique TCR beta chains, of which around 11 million were shared. This table comes from immunoSEQ multiplex PCR, and its TCRdb copy is limited to in-frame clones, with some not included. Clonal size and the V and J genes are those of that table, whereas D and trimming came from the DNA. This sample has roughly 160,000 clones, with less than 80% found just once. Everyone who donated was a healthy bone marrow donor.

Sample: PBMCs. V gene TRBV19 combines with J gene TRBJ1-4, with a tentative D call TRBD1 (6 bases). This TCR derives from a man in his forties in good health and CMV-seronegative. CDR3 amino acids: CASSITGMANEKLFF. The CDR3 DNA is TGTGCCAGTAGTATTACAGGGATGGCTAATGAAAAACTGTTTTTT.